This T cell receptor beta chain was found in a study of cytomegalovirus exposure and HLA in healthy donors. Overall study: Earlier, roughly 120 million unique TCR beta sequences were recovered from approximately 180 million T cells by an analysis. An early release of data contained approximately 85 million unique TCRs, which came from HLA-typed donors. Study-wide points: Because they were indistinguishable, some V segments, including TRBV6-2 and TRBV6-3, were excluded.

PCR was performed using 60 Vbeta and 13 Jbeta primers. Using immunoSEQ multiplex PCR, the repertoire was profiled, and TCRdb retains in-frame clones only, with some absent. The repertoire has about 140,000 clones, around four fifths of them found once; the top ten carry approximately 9.7%. This clone was seen just once. Its antigen remains unknown. The CDR3 spans 16 residues. CDR1 and CDR2 from the germline V gene are SGHKS and YYEKEE (reference sequence). J was trimmed by 0 bases and V by 0 bases; bases with no gene match: 4. The origin of this receptor is an older woman in good health and CMV-seropositive. The sample was PBMCs. The chain has TRBV5-5 and TRBJ1-1; TRBD1 agrees at 8 bases. DNA of the CDR3: TGTGCCAGCAGCTTGGCAAGACAGGGGATGAACACTGAAGCTTTCTTT. Amino acids: CASSLARQGMNTEAFF. The full variable domain, rest sourced from reference TRBV5-5 and TRBJ1-1, is DAGVTQSPTHLIKTRGQQVTLRCSPISGHKSVSWYQQVLGQGPQFIFQYYEKEERGRGNFPDRFSARQFPNYSSELNVNALLLGDSALYLCASSLARQGMNTEAFFGQGTRLTVV.